This entry lists 11 T cell receptor beta chains sequenced from one sample in a study of T cell repertoires in cytomegalovirus infection. One entry per CDR3 protein, called by TCRdb with MiXCR from the reads. The sample carries fewer than 900,000 distinct CDR3 sequences, under 35% recorded once. The antigens of these receptors remain unknown. The sample was cultured CD8+ T cells from PBMCs, taken from culture after CMV antigen stimulation. The origin of the receptors is a human donor in good health (CMV status not recorded). Some clones in this sample may be carry-over from other donors' samples.

This chain joins TRBV5-5 and TRBJ2-2; D gene uncertain. The V gene's germline CDR1 is SGHKS and CDR2 YYEKEE (reference sequence). The ends were cut back, 2 bases at V and 6 bases at J, with 11 bases in the middle. The CDR3 extends over 14 amino acids. CDR3: CASSFITRAGELFF. The CDR3 bases are TGTGCCAGCAGCTTTATAACCCGGGCCGGGGAGCTGTTTTTT. The whole variable domain, remainder taken from reference TRBV5-5 and TRBJ2-2, is DAGVTQSPTHLIKTRGQQVTLRCSPISGHKSVSWYQQVLGQGPQFIFQYYEKEERGRGNFPDRFSARQFPNYSSELNVNALLLGDSALYLCASSFITRAGELFFGEGSRLTVL.

At least ten counts were recorded for this clonotype. The rearrangement links TRBV7-6 to TRBJ2-1, with 11 bases aligning to TRBD2. The J segment lost 6 bases and the V segment lost 5 bases, leaving 9 bases of the junction unmatched. The CDR3 is 16 residues long. The germline V gene has CDR1 SGHVS and CDR2 FNYEAQ. The CDR3 reads CASSGDAGTSGNEQFF. The CDR3 nucleotides are TGTGCCAGCAGCGGGGACGCCGGGACTAGCGGCAATGAGCAGTTCTTC.

The rearrangement uses TRBV9 and TRBJ2-3; 10 bases agree with TRBD2. The V segment lost 1 base and the J segment 0 bases; nucleotides outside the gene matches: 5. The germline V gene encodes CDR1 SGDLS and CDR2 YYNGEE. The CDR3 loop spans 17 amino acids. The CDR3 nucleotides read TGTGCCAGCAGCGTACTAGCGGGGGACCCTAGCACAGATACGCAGTATTTT. Translation gives CASSVLAGDPSTDTQYF.

This clonotype was found a few times. The rearrangement joins TRBV7-2 to TRBJ1-5; D remains ambiguous. The V end was cut by 4 bases, the J end by 0 bases, with 7 bases between. CDR3 length: 14 residues. Germline lookup yields CDR1 SGHTA and CDR2 FQGNSA. CDR3 residues: CASSSHPSNQPQHF. The CDR3 DNA reads TGTGCCAGCAGCTCGCATCCTAGCAATCAGCCCCAGCATTTT.

The genes are TRBV12-3 or TRBV12-4 and TRBJ1-2; the match to TRBD1 covers 10 bases. V shed 3 bases, J shed 4 bases, and the junction held 5 bases outside the gene matches. This CDR3 contains 15 residues. As DNA, the CDR3 is TGTGCCAGCAGTTTTGGGACAGGGGACCTCTATGGCTACACCTTC. Translating it yields CASSFGTGDLYGYTF.

There are a few counts of this clonotype. This chain uses TRBV5-4 with TRBJ2-3, with D maybe TRBD1 (6 bases). The CDR3 length is 15 residues. In germline, CDR1 is SGHNT, CDR2 YYREEE (reference sequence). The V end lost 1 base, the J end lost 2 bases, and 11 bases lay between the germline ends. The CDR3 DNA reads TGTGCCAGCAGCTTGTATGCAGGGGCCACAGATACGCAGTATTTT. Protein: CASSLYAGATDTQYF.

The genes are TRBV10-3 and TRBJ2-1, with D hard to call. Germline V gene data show CDR1 as ENHRY and CDR2 as SYGVKD. The length of the CDR3 is 13 residues. Trimming stripped 2 bases from V and 4 bases from J, with 6 bases between. CDR3 in amino acids: CAISEASYNEQFF. The CDR3 DNA is TGTGCCATCAGTGAGGCGTCATACAATGAGCAGTTCTTC.

There are a few counts of this clonotype. J is TRBJ1-1 and V is TRBV25-1; D is perhaps TRBD1 (5 bases). From germline, CDR1 is MGHDK and CDR2 SYGVNS. The CDR3 runs to 14 residues. The V end was cut by 0 bases, the J end by 5 bases, with 10 bases between. The CDR3 DNA is TGTGCCAGCAGTGAATATTTGGGGGTGACTGAAGCTTTCTTT. Its protein product is CASSEYLGVTEAFF.

This clonotype occurred a few times. The chain has TRBV11-3 and TRBJ2-1, with D perhaps matching TRBD1 (6 bases). Germline lookup yields CDR1 SGHNT and CDR2 YENEEA. CDR3 length: 12 residues. V was trimmed by 8 bases and J by 8 bases, leaving 13 bases between them. The CDR3 coding sequence is TGTGCCAGCTCAGGGGACGGGGATGAGCAGTTCTTC. It is translated as CASSGDGDEQFF.

The rearrangement joins TRBV4-3 to TRBJ2-3; 13 positions agree with TRBD2. Germline CDR1 and CDR2: LGHNA and YSLEER. The J segment lost 2 bases and the V segment lost 4 bases, leaving 9 bases of the junction unmatched. This CDR3 is built from 18 residues. CDR3 sequence (DNA): TGCGCCAGCAGCCGAAGACTAGCGGGGGGTCCTCTCACAGATACGCAGTATTTT. It yields the protein CASSRRLAGGPLTDTQYF.

This clonotype was counted only a few times. J is TRBJ2-5 and V is TRBV4-3, with 9 positions matching TRBD1. V was pared by 3 bases and J by 1 base, with 18 bases of the junction left unmatched. The V gene's germline CDR1 is LGHNA and CDR2 YSLEER. The CDR3 is made up of 20 amino acids. The CDR3 spells CASSHTNPPEGTGIQETQYF. The CDR3 DNA is TGCGCCAGCAGCCATACGAATCCCCCTGAAGGGACAGGGATCCAAGAGACCCAGTACTTC.